This T cell receptor beta chain was observed in a study of cytomegalovirus exposure and HLA in healthy donors. On the study more broadly: For the 300 to 400 genotyped donors, over 80% fell within the Caucasian-associated ancestry cluster.

Findings and limits, study-wide: Among the most significant clusters, several appeared linked to common viral pathogens in a later analysis. For presence/absence analyses, sequencing depth was assumed to be roughly uniform across donors.

Turning to this clone: Its target is unknown.

The CDR3 runs to 13 residues. Per germline, CDR1 SGHTA and CDR2 FQGTGA. Germline trimming cut 5 bases from V and 6 bases from J; bases unmatched to any gene: 7. The PCR had 60 Vbeta and 13 Jbeta primers. Generated by immunoSEQ multiplex PCR, the TCRdb table keeps only in-frame clones and is missing some. The sample consists of 100,000 to 150,000 clones, 83% of them appearing once. J is TRBJ2-7 and V is TRBV7-3; 7 bases fit TRBD1. The TCR was taken from a woman aged 40 to 49 in good health and CMV-seropositive. Sequencing used PBMCs. CDR3 residues: CASSPQGSCEQYF. The CDR3 DNA is TGTGCCAGCAGCCCACAGGGGAGTTGCGAGCAGTACTTC.